Shown below are 27 T cell receptor beta chains from a single sample sequenced in a study of human T cells and chemical hapten exposure. TCRdb used MiXCR to reprocess the RACE reads, holding one entry per CDR3 protein. This sample has a few hundred thousand distinct CDR3 sequences, with roughly 6% found just once. The time point is: patch test 2, 6 weeks after DPC sensitization. Treatment noted: therapeutic diphenylcyclopropenone sensitization with weekly scalp DPC. The source was whole blood, collected in connection with sensitization to the hapten diphenylcyclopropenone (DPC). The receptors were gathered from a woman aged 18-29 years with alopecia areata. Some clones in this sample may be carry-over from other donors' samples.

This clonotype was seen a few times. The chain combines TRBV3-1 with TRBJ1-6; the D gene is possibly TRBD1 (5 bases). Germline loops: CDR1 LGHDT, CDR2 YNNKEL (reference sequence). V gave up 1 base and J gave up 7 bases, with 14 bases separating them. The CDR3 is made up of 16 amino acids. For the CDR3, the DNA is TGTGCCAGCAGCCAAGTCGGGGCCTACAGCAATTCACCCCTCCACTTT. This translates into CASSQVGAYSNSPLHF.

This clonotype was detected many times. V usage is TRBV10-3 and J usage is TRBJ2-3; TRBD1 matches at 8 bases. The CDR3 runs to 21 residues. With 0 bases clipped from V and 0 bases from J, the junction kept 17 bases outside the gene matches. CDR1 is ENHRY, CDR2 SYGVKD, per germline. The CDR3 here is CAISESYVLPRDRSSTDTQYF. The CDR3 coding sequence is TGTGCCATCAGTGAGTCCTACGTCCTACCCCGGGACAGGAGCAGCACAGATACGCAGTATTTT.

This rearrangement joins TRBV6-5 to TRBJ2-6; no firm D call. The CDR3 contains 15 residues. Germline assignment: CDR1 MNHEY and CDR2 SVGAGI. V was trimmed by 6 bases and J by 0 bases, leaving 9 bases between them. The CDR3 region has the DNA TGTGCCAGCAGCCCTGGAAGCTCTGGGGCCAACGTCCTGACTTTC. It yields the protein CASSPGSSGANVLTF.

This clonotype came up many times. The chain has TRBV4-3 and TRBJ1-2, with D unresolved. Germline V CDR1 and CDR2: LGHNA, YSLEER. CDR3 size: 14 residues. Trimming took 1 base from V and 2 from J, leaving 8 bases between them. The CDR3 DNA follows: TGCGCCAGCAGCCAAGTTTCCCAGAACTATGGCTACACCTTC. It is translated as CASSQVSQNYGYTF.

The V call is TRBV15, the J call TRBJ1-2; the D gene is possibly TRBD1 (5 bases). Germline loops: CDR1 LNHNV, CDR2 YYDKDF (reference sequence). Trimming took off 0 bases at V and 8 bases at J, with 16 bases between the two ends. This CDR3 is built from 15 residues. The CDR3 loop reads CATSRDYGQIGGYTF. As DNA, the CDR3 is TGTGCCACCAGCAGAGATTATGGACAAATCGGCGGCTACACCTTC.

This rearrangement joins TRBV7-9 to TRBJ1-1, with D possibly TRBD1 on 5 matching bases. The CDR3 spans 12 residues. Germline V gene lookup returns CDR1 SEHNR and CDR2 FQNEAQ (reference sequence). V gave up 1 base and J gave up 7 bases, with 7 bases separating them. The CDR3 DNA sequence: TGTGCCAGCAGCTTAGGACAGCTTGAAGCTTTCTTT. Its translation: CASSLGQLEAFF.

In its sample, this clonotype was seen a few times. V is TRBV12-5 and J is TRBJ2-3, with D perhaps matching TRBD2 (5 bases). Between the trimmed V and J ends, which lost 7 bases and 2 bases, there was a span of 13 bases. Germline CDR1 is LGHNT and CDR2 is FRNRAP. The CDR3 spans 14 residues. The CDR3 region has the DNA TGTGCTAGTGACCCCGCGGACTTCACAGATACGCAGTATTTT. It translates to CASDPADFTDTQYF.

This clonotype was seen more than once but under ten times. As DNA, the CDR3 is TGTGCCAGCAGCCTAACCGGACAGAACTATGGCTACACCTTC. This encodes CASSLTGQNYGYTF. The V call is TRBV28, the J call TRBJ1-2, with D perhaps TRBD1 (6 bases). The CDR3 contains 14 residues. Per the germline V gene, CDR1 is MDHEN and CDR2 is SYDVKM. V gave up 6 bases and J gave up 2 bases, with 13 bases separating them.

The chain couples TRBV12-3 or TRBV12-4 to TRBJ1-1; a weak D match, TRBD1 (5 bases). Trimming pared 3 bases from V and 2 bases from J, leaving 16 bases between. This CDR3 region has 16 residues. This CDR3 reads CASSFWDLKGNTEAFF. In DNA form, the CDR3 reads TGTGCCAGCAGTTTTTGGGACCTTAAGGGCAACACTGAAGCTTTCTTT.

This clonotype has a count of ten or more. The chain employs TRBV6-2 or TRBV6-3 and TRBJ2-1, with 12 bases aligning to TRBD2. The CDR3 spans 15 residues. Trimming cost V 5 bases and J 4 bases; bases outside gene matches: 3. Germline loops: CDR1 MNHEY, CDR2 SVGEGT. The CDR3 DNA follows: TGTGCCAGCAGTCCTAGCGGGGGGGAATACAATGAGCAGTTCTTC. The encoded protein is CASSPSGGEYNEQFF.

The chain links TRBV4-1 to TRBJ2-5; D might be TRBD2 (5 bases). The CDR3 is made up of 15 amino acids. V lost 4 bases, J lost 7 bases, and 19 bases lay in between. CDR1 MGHRA and CDR2 YSYEKL come from the germline V gene. CDR3: CASSLQTGLPWTQYF. CDR3 nucleotide sequence: TGCGCCAGCAGCCTCCAGACCGGACTCCCATGGACCCAGTACTTC.

At least ten counts were recorded for this clonotype. This chain connects TRBV7-9 to TRBJ1-2; D possibly corresponds to TRBD1 (5 bases). In germline, CDR1 is SEHNR, CDR2 FQNEAQ (reference sequence). V lost 7 bases to trimming and J lost 6 bases, with 15 bases between them. The CDR3 consists of 13 residues. DNA for the CDR3: TGTGCCAGCACCACAGTCCGGGGGGATGGCTACACCTTC. Its protein product is CASTTVRGDGYTF.

The rearrangement joins TRBV29-1 to TRBJ2-1; no firm D call. With 6 bases removed from V and 4 bases from J, the gap between germline ends came to 7 bases. CDR3 length: 11 amino acids. CDR1 SQVTM and CDR2 ANQGSEA come from the germline V gene. The CDR3 DNA follows: TGCAGCGTCCCCGGTTACAATGAGCAGTTCTTC. Its translation is CSVPGYNEQFF.

The chain combines TRBV4-3 with TRBJ1-1; tentatively, D is TRBD1 (5 bases). Trimming cost V 0 bases and J 0 bases, with 14 bases left between them. The CDR3 covers 17 residues. Germline CDR1 is LGHNA and CDR2 is YSLEER. The CDR3 here is CASSQETQGYMNTEAFF. Written as DNA, the CDR3 is TGCGCCAGCAGCCAAGAAACCCAGGGATACATGAACACTGAAGCTTTCTTT.

The table lists this clonotype with many counts. V and J are TRBV6-1 and TRBJ1-6, with D possibly TRBD1 on 5 matching bases. V was clipped by 8 bases and J by 0 bases, with 11 bases between them. This CDR3 spans 15 amino acids. CDR1 is MNHNS, CDR2 SASEGT, per germline. This CDR3 is CASGDGSSYNSPLHF. The CDR3 DNA reads TGTGCCAGCGGGGACGGAAGCTCCTATAATTCACCCCTCCACTTT.

About this clonotype itself: Sequence at one end of the junction differs from germline and may be a read error. The chain links TRBV7-7 to TRBJ2-7; 9 nucleotides agree with TRBD1. Germline CDR1 SSHAT, CDR2 FNYEAQ (reference sequence). The CDR3 has 15 amino acids. The CDR3 DNA is TGTGCTAGCAGCCCCCGGACAGGGGCTTGGGGGGAGCAGTACTTC. Translation gives CASSPRTGAWGEQYF.

This sequence joins TRBV4-3 and TRBJ2-1, with 12 bases that match TRBD2. The CDR3 runs to 16 residues. J lost 8 bases, V lost 3 bases, and 8 bases had no gene match. Germline assignment: CDR1 LGHNA and CDR2 YSLEER. Written as DNA, the CDR3 is TGCGCCAGCAGCCAGGCTAGCGGGGGGGCCCGTGATGAGCAGTTCTTC. Its protein is CASSQASGGARDEQFF.

J is TRBJ2-6 and V is TRBV4-3; tentative D call: TRBD1 (5 bases). V shed 1 base and J shed 6 bases, with 10 bases lying between them. This CDR3 is built from 15 residues. CDR1 LGHNA and CDR2 YSLEER come from the germline V gene. CDR3 region: CASSQAPRVANVLTF. The CDR3 DNA reads as TGCGCCAGCAGCCAAGCCCCCAGGGTGGCCAACGTCCTGACTTTC.

This clonotype was recorded at least ten times. The CDR3, as DNA: TGTGCCAGCAGTGAAGTGTTGGCGGACGGGTGGAATCAGCCCCAGCATTTT. This sequence encodes CASSEVLADGWNQPQHF. J is TRBJ1-5 and V is TRBV6-1; unclear D gene. The V and J ends lost 1 base and 4 bases respectively, with 17 bases between them. This CDR3 spans 17 amino acids. Looked up from germline, CDR1 is MNHNS and CDR2 is SASEGT.

V and J are TRBV7-2 and TRBJ2-3, with a weak D call TRBD2 (5 bases). This CDR3 has 12 amino acids. In germline, CDR1 is SGHTA, CDR2 FQGNSA. V lost 5 bases and J 9 bases, leaving 12 bases between the germline ends. The CDR3 coding sequence is TGTGCCAGCAGCCCCCACGAGCGGACGCAGTATTTT. Residues: CASSPHERTQYF.

This clonotype was counted only a few times. The J gene is TRBJ2-7, the V gene TRBV20-1, with a possible D match to TRBD1 (5 bases). Germline assignment: CDR1 DFQATT and CDR2 SNEGSKA (reference sequence). The germline V and J ends were trimmed by 7 bases and 0 bases, with 10 bases remaining between them. CDR3 length: 12 residues. The CDR3 DNA follows: TGCAGTGGAGGCAGGGACTCCTACGAGCAGTACTTC. This translates into CSGGRDSYEQYF.

This clonotype has only a few counts. The chain employs TRBV20-1 and TRBJ1-1; no definite D call. V was shortened by 3 bases and J by 4 bases, with 6 bases between the two germline ends. Germline V gene sequence: CDR1 DFQATT, CDR2 SNEGSKA (reference sequence). The CDR3 covers 11 residues. The CDR3 DNA is TGCAGTGCTAGGGAGTTCACTGAAGCTTTCTTT. Its translation is CSAREFTEAFF.

This clonotype occurred a few times. CDR3 loop: CSARAPGDEQYF. The CDR3 coding sequence is TGCAGTGCTAGGGCCCCAGGGGACGAGCAGTACTTC. This chain links TRBV20-1 with TRBJ2-7; possible D gene TRBD1, 6 bases. The CDR3 totals 12 residues. V was pared by 3 bases and J by 5 bases, with 11 bases between. Germline-derived CDR1 and CDR2 are DFQATT and SNEGSKA (reference sequence).

This clonotype was detected only a few times. This chain connects TRBV12-3 or TRBV12-4 to TRBJ2-1; TRBD2 agrees at 8 bases. V trimming: 5 bases; J trimming: 8 bases; junction bases outside the gene matches: 17. CDR3 length: 17 amino acids. The CDR3 loop is CASSRFEVVAGRDEQFF. Written as DNA, the CDR3 is TGTGCCAGCAGTCGGTTTGAGGTGGTAGCGGGGCGAGATGAGCAGTTCTTC.

This chain uses TRBV19 with TRBJ1-1; TRBD1 is a possible D gene (5 bases). Germline V gene lookup returns CDR1 LNHDA and CDR2 SQIVND (reference sequence). Trimming removed 3 bases from V and 10 bases from J, with 24 bases in between. This CDR3 contains 16 residues. CDR3 in amino acids: CASSIRGLATFGGAFF. The CDR3 bases are TGTGCCAGTAGTATTAGGGGACTCGCAACATTTGGGGGAGCTTTCTTT.

The chain uses TRBV5-6 and TRBJ2-2; 8 positions match TRBD2. Germline loops: CDR1 SGHDT, CDR2 YYEEEE. V gave up 2 bases and J gave up 10 bases; unmatched junction bases: 19. CDR3 size: 18 residues. CDR3 region: CASSFSSGGYRATKELFF. The CDR3 bases are TGTGCCAGCAGCTTTTCAAGCGGGGGATACCGGGCCACGAAGGAGCTGTTTTTT.

This clonotype appeared many times. This chain uses TRBV7-2 with TRBJ2-1, with 13 positions matching TRBD2. The trim removed 0 bases at V and 12 bases at J, leaving 2 bases unmatched. Germline CDR1 SGHTA, CDR2 FQGNSA. The CDR3 is made up of 14 amino acids. CDR3 sequence reads: CASSLALAGGTQFF. For the CDR3, the DNA is TGTGCCAGCAGCTTAGCACTAGCGGGGGGGACGCAGTTCTTC. The full variable domain, in which reference TRBV7-2 and TRBJ2-1 provide the parts outside the CDR3, is GAGVSQSPSNKVTEKGKDVELRCDPISGHTALYWYRQSLGQGLEFLIYFQGNSAPDKSGLPSDRFSAERTGGSVSTLTIQRTQQEDSAVYLCASSLALAGGTQFFGPGTRLTVL.